This is a list of T cell receptor beta chains from one sample in a study of T cell changes during pregnancy in multiple sclerosis. Clones were read by immunoSEQ multiplex PCR, and TCRdb kept only the in-frame ones, dropping some. This sample has around 110,000 clones, with more than 85% found just once. The sequences come from peripheral blood, collected in the third trimester of pregnancy. These receptors all stem from a female donor with multiple sclerosis, enrolled in a pregnancy study. The CDR3 runs from the conserved cysteine through the conserved F or W. Each record gives: CDR3 protein, J gene, V gene.

cdr3_aa: CASSLLAGGSYEQYF
j_call: TRBJ2-7
v_call: TRBV11-2

cdr3_aa: CASSPRTSGADTQYF
j_call: TRBJ2-3
v_call: TRBV9

cdr3_aa: CASSPSFRGSSYEQYF
j_call: TRBJ2-7
v_call: TRBV5-5

cdr3_aa: CASTGFVGNTEAFF
j_call: TRBJ1-1
v_call: TRBV19

cdr3_aa: CASSYTGGRILSNQPQHF
j_call: TRBJ1-5
v_call: TRBV2

cdr3_aa: CASSPRLVEQYF
j_call: TRBJ2-7
v_call: TRBV28

cdr3_aa: CASSIGPGSTDTQYF
j_call: TRBJ2-3
v_call: TRBV19

cdr3_aa: CASSPGQGWAEAFF
j_call: TRBJ1-1
v_call: TRBV6-6

cdr3_aa: CASRGAGQETQYF
j_call: TRBJ2-5
v_call: TRBV6-1

cdr3_aa: CASSWTSGINNEQFF
j_call: TRBJ2-1
v_call: TRBV6-5

cdr3_aa: CASSLGRGRTDTQYF
j_call: TRBJ2-3
v_call: TRBV7-3

cdr3_aa: CASPTGGNYGYTF
j_call: TRBJ1-2
v_call: TRBV30

cdr3_aa: CASSYRGLAGENEQFF
j_call: TRBJ2-1
v_call: TRBV6-5

cdr3_aa: CAWEGHGMETQYF
j_call: TRBJ2-5
v_call: TRBV30

cdr3_aa: CASSPEPINNSPLHF
j_call: TRBJ1-6
v_call: TRBV27

cdr3_aa: CASSMSPYEQYF
j_call: TRBJ2-7
v_call: TRBV28

cdr3_aa: CASSKPQVSSYNEQFF
j_call: TRBJ2-1
v_call: TRBV21-1

cdr3_aa: CASSSAQGTEAFF
j_call: TRBJ1-1
v_call: TRBV7-2

cdr3_aa: CASSLGPPGNQPQHF
j_call: TRBJ1-5
v_call: TRBV27

cdr3_aa: CSATGGETQYF
j_call: TRBJ2-5
v_call: TRBV20-1

cdr3_aa: CASSEARDRGTLAYNSPLHF
j_call: TRBJ1-6
v_call: TRBV6-1

cdr3_aa: CASSVNRGSTEAFF
j_call: TRBJ1-1
v_call: TRBV2

cdr3_aa: CASSETLGGTEQFF
j_call: TRBJ2-1
v_call: TRBV6-1

cdr3_aa: CAWLGTGPQGLFF
j_call: TRBJ2-2
v_call: TRBV30

cdr3_aa: CAWTDSSTGGYTF
j_call: TRBJ1-2
v_call: TRBV30

cdr3_aa: CASSLSFREQFF
j_call: TRBJ2-1
v_call: TRBV7-9

cdr3_aa: CASSGTAFNQPQHF
j_call: TRBJ1-5
v_call: TRBV6-5

cdr3_aa: CASSRDLGGNQPQHF
j_call: TRBJ1-5
v_call: TRBV11-2

cdr3_aa: CASSPSGDQPQHF
j_call: TRBJ1-5
v_call: TRBV19

cdr3_aa: CASSSLPGGSAYTQYF
j_call: TRBJ2-3
v_call: TRBV5-6

cdr3_aa: CASSGPTGNTGELFF
j_call: TRBJ2-2
v_call: TRBV5-1

cdr3_aa: CASSYGTGDQPQHF
j_call: TRBJ1-5
v_call: TRBV7-8